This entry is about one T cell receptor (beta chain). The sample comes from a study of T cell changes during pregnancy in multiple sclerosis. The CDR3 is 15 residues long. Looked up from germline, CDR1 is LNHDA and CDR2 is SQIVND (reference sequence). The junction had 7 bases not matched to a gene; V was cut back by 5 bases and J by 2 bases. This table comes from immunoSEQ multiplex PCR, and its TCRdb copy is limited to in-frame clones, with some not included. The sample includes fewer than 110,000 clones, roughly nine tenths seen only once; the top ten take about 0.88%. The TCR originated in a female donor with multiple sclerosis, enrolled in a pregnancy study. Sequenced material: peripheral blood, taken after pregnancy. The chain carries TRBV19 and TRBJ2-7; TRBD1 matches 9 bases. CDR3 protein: CASSPVGTGTYEQYF. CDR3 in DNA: TGTGCCAGTAGTCCCGTGGGGACAGGGACCTACGAGCAGTACTTC.